This paragraph covers one TCR beta chain sequence. The CDR3 totals 13 residues. The germline CDR1 and CDR2 sequences are SGHTA and FQGNSA. V gave up 4 bases and J gave up 4 bases, with 9 bases separating them. This specimen belongs to a study of PD-L1 blockade in urothelial cancer. This table comes from immunoSEQ multiplex PCR, and its TCRdb copy is limited to in-frame clones, with some not included. Of roughly 48,000 clones in the sample, roughly 84% were seen once. The rearrangement joins TRBV7-2 to TRBJ2-3; D perhaps matches TRBD1 (6 bases). This TCR came from a man aged 40-49 years with urothelial cancer. The starting material was PBMCs, obtained around atezolizumab (anti-PD-L1) treatment. DNA for the CDR3: TGTGCCAGCAGCTCCAGGGGAGCAGATACGCAGTATTTT. Translating it yields CASSSRGADTQYF.